This entry lists 17 T cell receptor beta chains sequenced from one sample in a study of identical twins. From the 5' RACE reads, TCRdb called clonotypes with MiXCR, one entry per CDR3 protein. The data show about 470,000 distinct CDR3 sequences, about 24% seen once. These same records also appear under a second study, on T cells expressing NK-cell markers.

Material for sequencing was CD4+ T cells sorted from blood. These receptors came from a woman aged 18-29 years in good health.

This clonotype was detected only a few times. The chain combines TRBV30 with TRBJ2-5; no clear D gene. CDR1 is GTSNPN and CDR2 is SVGIG in the germline V gene (reference sequence). This CDR3 has 13 residues. V lost 0 bases to trimming and J lost 5 bases, with 10 bases between them. The CDR3 reads CAWSVGVRETQYF. DNA of the CDR3: TGTGCCTGGAGTGTAGGAGTCAGGGAGACCCAGTACTTC.

The chain couples TRBV15 to TRBJ2-1; TRBD1 matches at 9 bases. CDR3 length: 14 residues. Germline lookup yields CDR1 LNHNV and CDR2 YYDKDF (reference sequence). Trimming cost V 5 bases and J 3 bases; bases outside gene matches: 2. The CDR3 sequence is CATSRDRVYNEQFF. Written as DNA, the CDR3 is TGTGCCACCAGCCGGGACAGGGTCTACAATGAGCAGTTCTTC.

This clonotype was picked up a small number of times. The chain links TRBV12-5 to TRBJ2-3; no clear D. Germline CDR1 is LGHNT and CDR2 is FRNRAP. This CDR3 spans 14 amino acids. Trimming stripped 3 bases from V and 4 bases from J, with 11 bases between. The CDR3 region is CASGLLVRADTQYF. For the CDR3, the DNA is TGTGCTAGTGGTTTACTCGTAAGGGCAGATACGCAGTATTTT. The whole variable domain, filled in from reference TRBV12-5 and TRBJ2-3, reads DARVTQTPRHKVTEMGQEVTMRCQPILGHNTVFWYRQTMMQGLELLAYFRNRAPLDDSGMPKDRFSAEMPDATLATLKIQPSEPRDSAVYFCASGLLVRADTQYFGPGTRLTVL.

J is TRBJ2-2 and V is TRBV12-3 or TRBV12-4, with TRBD2 as a possible D gene (5 bases). The V and J ends lost 3 bases and 1 base respectively, with 9 bases between them. The CDR3 is made up of 15 amino acids. The CDR3 protein is CASSFGGRNTGELFF. CDR3 nucleotides: TGTGCCAGCAGTTTCGGCGGGCGGAACACCGGGGAGCTGTTTTTT.

This clonotype was picked up many times. The CDR3 nucleotides are TGTGCCAGCAGCTTGGATATACCTCGGGATACGCAGTATTTT. This translates into CASSLDIPRDTQYF. This chain uses TRBV5-4 with TRBJ2-3; D is unclear. V was pared by 0 bases and J by 6 bases, with 11 bases between. The CDR3 consists of 14 residues. Per the germline V gene, CDR1 is SGHNT and CDR2 is YYREEE (reference sequence).

CDR3 residues: CASSPMPAGNNEQFF. CDR3 nucleotides: TGCGCCAGCAGCCCCATGCCAGCGGGGAACAATGAGCAGTTCTTC. The chain is built from TRBV5-1 and TRBJ2-1; 7 bases match TRBD2. CDR1 and CDR2 from the germline V gene are SGHRS and YFSETQ. Trimming at V came to 4 bases and at J to 5 bases, leaving 9 bases not matched to a gene. The CDR3 has 15 amino acids.

This clonotype was observed a few times. The J gene is TRBJ1-6, the V gene TRBV19, with no clear D. Germline lookup yields CDR1 LNHDA and CDR2 SQIVND (reference sequence). Trimming took off 5 bases at V and 7 bases at J, with 12 bases between the two ends. The CDR3 totals 14 residues. The CDR3 DNA reads TGTGCCAGTAGTCCCCGGACTCCAAATTCACCCCTCCACTTT. Protein sequence: CASSPRTPNSPLHF.

This clonotype was seen a few times. This chain links TRBV12-3 or TRBV12-4 with TRBJ2-7, with D possibly being TRBD1 (6 bases). Trimming removed 5 bases at V and 3 bases at J, with 23 bases between. The CDR3 runs to 17 residues. The CDR3 protein is CASSLHRGWERGYEQYF. DNA of the CDR3: TGTGCCAGCAGTCTACATAGGGGGTGGGAGAGGGGCTACGAGCAGTACTTC.

This clonotype was counted only a few times. The rearrangement links TRBV5-1 to TRBJ1-3; possibly TRBD1 for D (5 bases). There are 13 residues in the CDR3. The V end lost 0 bases, the J end lost 4 bases, and 5 bases lay between the germline ends. CDR1 is SGHRS, CDR2 YFSETQ, per germline. This CDR3 is CASSLDRGNTIYF. In nucleotides, the CDR3 is TGCGCCAGCAGCTTGGACAGGGGAAACACCATATATTTT.

In its sample, this clonotype was seen a few times. This chain uses TRBV5-1 with TRBJ2-1; 8 bases line up with TRBD2. Germline CDR1 SGHRS, CDR2 YFSETQ. The CDR3 spans 15 residues. V lost 3 bases and J lost 4; bases outside the gene matches: 6. The CDR3 protein is CASSSQAGAYNEQFF. The CDR3 DNA is TGCGCCAGCAGCTCACAAGCGGGGGCGTACAATGAGCAGTTCTTC.

This clonotype was picked up one time. In DNA form, the CDR3 reads TGCGCCAGCAGCTTCACGGGACAGGGGATCTCCGAGCAGTACTTC. Translation gives CASSFTGQGISEQYF. The chain is built from TRBV5-1 and TRBJ2-7; TRBD1 agrees at 10 bases. The CDR3 totals 15 residues. V shed 2 bases and J 6 bases; nucleotides not matched to a gene: 8. The germline V gene encodes CDR1 SGHRS and CDR2 YFSETQ.

This clonotype was observed a few times. V is TRBV30 and J is TRBJ2-7; 11 nucleotides agree with TRBD2. The CDR3 extends over 14 amino acids. J was trimmed by 3 bases and V by 0 bases; bases with no gene match: 1. The germline CDR1 and CDR2 sequences are GTSNPN and SVGIG (reference sequence). CDR3 sequence (DNA): TGTGCCTGGAGTGTAACTAGCGGGAGCTACGAGCAGTACTTC. Amino acids: CAWSVTSGSYEQYF.

This clonotype was seen a few times. V gene TRBV20-1 combines with J gene TRBJ2-1; D is uncertain. CDR3 length equals 13 residues. Germline V gene lookup returns CDR1 DFQATT and CDR2 SNEGSKA (reference sequence). The germline V and J ends were trimmed by 6 bases and 6 bases, with 15 bases remaining between them. The CDR3 DNA sequence: TGCAGTGCGCACCTGGGCTACCTCAATGAGCAGTTCTTC. Encoded protein: CSAHLGYLNEQFF.

This clonotype was found a few times. This chain joins TRBV9 and TRBJ2-5, with 13 bases that match TRBD2. Germline-derived CDR1 and CDR2 are SGDLS and YYNGEE. V gave up 5 bases and J gave up 5 bases; unmatched junction bases: 9. The CDR3 covers 16 residues. The chain's CDR3 is CASSFTSGRVSETQYF. For the CDR3, the DNA is TGTGCCAGCAGTTTTACTAGCGGGAGGGTGTCGGAGACCCAGTACTTC.

The rearrangement uses TRBV18 and TRBJ2-5; possible D gene TRBD1, 6 bases. The CDR3 totals 13 residues. V was trimmed by 5 bases and J by 5 bases, leaving 12 bases between them. Germline-derived CDR1 and CDR2 are KGHSH and LQKENI. In nucleotides, the CDR3 is TGTGCCAGCTCATCCCTTCAGGGGGAGACCCAGTACTTC. This encodes CASSSLQGETQYF.

This clonotype showed up just a few times. The rearrangement joins TRBV20-1 to TRBJ2-3, with D perhaps matching TRBD1 or TRBD2 (5 bases each). CDR1 DFQATT and CDR2 SNEGSKA come from the germline V gene (reference sequence). This CDR3 has 12 residues. The V and J ends lost 5 bases and 6 bases respectively, with 12 bases between them. CDR3 in DNA: TGCAGTGCTTCCCGAGGGGCCGATACGCAGTATTTT. This codes for CSASRGADTQYF.

The CDR3 sequence is CASNSVRVMNTEAFF. CDR3 sequence (DNA): TGTGCCAGCAATTCCGTTCGGGTTATGAACACTGAAGCTTTCTTT. The chain carries TRBV12-3 or TRBV12-4 and TRBJ1-1, with D uncertain. CDR3 size: 15 residues. V lost 7 bases to trimming and J lost 0 bases, with 15 bases between them.